Listed here are 32 T cell receptor beta chains from one sample, sequenced in a study of Ad26.COV2.S vaccination and SARS-CoV-2 variants. Here immunoSEQ multiplex PCR was the method, and the copy in TCRdb shows in-frame clones only, minus some. Here the sample spans hundreds of thousands of clones, roughly 91% being singletons. This sample's treatment: around 19 received Ad26.COV2.S at low or high dose, single or two shots; about five received placebo; per-sample allocation not given. Vaccine and placebo recipients were sampled on day 63 after the first injection. Sequences were derived from peripheral blood, sampled in a trial of Ad26.COV2.S vaccine versus placebo. The receptors were sampled from a person aged 18-65 years who received the Ad26.COV2.S COVID-19 vaccine or a placebo.

J is TRBJ1-2 and V is TRBV18; weak D call: TRBD1 (6 bases). CDR1 is KGHSH, CDR2 LQKENI, per germline. V gave up 3 bases and J gave up 1 base, with 18 bases separating them. This CDR3 comprises 17 residues. Here the CDR3 reads CASSPTQGSGLNYGYTF. CDR3 DNA: TGTGCCAGCTCACCGACACAGGGCTCGGGGCTTAACTATGGCTACACCTTC.

The rearrangement uses TRBV4-1 and TRBJ2-1; D is ambiguous. This CDR3 has 14 amino acids. Germline CDR1 and CDR2: MGHRA and YSYEKL. With 2 bases removed from V and 9 bases from J, the gap between germline ends came to 14 bases. The CDR3 DNA sequence: TGCGCCAGCAGCCAATCTACCGGTCGCAGTGAGCAGTTCTTC. Amino acids: CASSQSTGRSEQFF.

The chain links TRBV4-2 to TRBJ2-3; D is ambiguous. The CDR3 has 14 amino acids. V was trimmed by 2 bases and J by 2 bases, leaving 8 bases between them. The germline gives CDR1 LGHNA, CDR2 YNFKEQ. CDR3 region: CASSQPPNTDTQYF. For the CDR3, the DNA is TGTGCCAGCAGCCAACCACCGAACACAGATACGCAGTATTTT.

This rearrangement joins TRBV5-5 to TRBJ2-1; TRBD1 agrees at 7 bases. Germline V gene sequence: CDR1 SGHKS, CDR2 YYEKEE (reference sequence). The J segment lost 2 bases and the V segment lost 0 bases, leaving 2 bases of the junction unmatched. CDR3 length: 15 residues. CDR3 in amino acids: CASSLGQGAYNEQFF. DNA of the CDR3: TGTGCCAGCAGCTTGGGTCAGGGGGCCTACAATGAGCAGTTCTTC.

This sequence joins TRBV6-2 or TRBV6-3 and TRBJ2-1; TRBD1 aligns across 7 bases. The germline V gene encodes CDR1 MNHEY and CDR2 SVGEGT. The CDR3 spans 15 residues. Trimming took 6 bases from V and 5 from J; bases not matched to a gene: 10. The CDR3 DNA follows: TGTGCCAGCAGCCTTCCCTGGGACAGACACAATGAGCAGTTCTTC. Translation: CASSLPWDRHNEQFF.

The CDR3 coding sequence is TGTGCCAGCAGCGGGGGCAGAACACAAAATGAGCAGTTCTTC. It codes for CASSGGRTQNEQFF. The chain joins TRBV2 to TRBJ2-1; D may correspond to TRBD1 or TRBD2 (6 bases each). CDR1 and CDR2 from the germline V gene are SNHLY and FYNNEI. The CDR3 runs 14 residues. With 6 bases removed from V and 7 bases from J, the gap between germline ends came to 16 bases.

The chain is built from TRBV10-3 and TRBJ1-2; D remains ambiguous. Between the trimmed V and J ends, which lost 3 bases and 5 bases, there was a span of 7 bases. From germline, CDR1 is ENHRY and CDR2 SYGVKD. The CDR3 is made up of 12 amino acids. CDR3 DNA sequence: TGTGCCATCAGTGATCGTCGGTATGGCTACACCTTC. It translates to CAISDRRYGYTF.

V usage is TRBV6-5 and J usage is TRBJ2-1; D could derive from TRBD1 or TRBD2 (6 bases each). Germline V gene sequence: CDR1 MNHEY, CDR2 SVGAGI. This CDR3 has 13 amino acids. V was shortened by 6 bases and J by 7 bases, with 13 bases between the two germline ends. The DNA of the CDR3 is TGTGCCAGCAGGGAGGGGGGCCGTAATGAGCAGTTCTTC. It encodes CASREGGRNEQFF.

V usage is TRBV9 and J usage is TRBJ2-7; D unresolved. Germline V gene data show CDR1 as SGDLS and CDR2 as YYNGEE. The CDR3 contains 15 residues. With 0 bases removed from V and 0 bases from J, the gap between germline ends came to 10 bases. The CDR3 sequence: CASSVGAANSYEQYF. The CDR3 nucleotides are TGTGCCAGCAGCGTAGGGGCAGCGAACTCCTACGAGCAGTACTTC.

This clone was observed a few times. Different DNA sequences within this sample yield the same CDR3. This chain links TRBV2 with TRBJ1-5, with a weak D call TRBD1 (5 bases). The V gene lost 4 bases and the J gene lost 4 bases, with 8 bases spanning the gap. This CDR3 contains 13 residues. Germline V gene sequence: CDR1 SNHLY, CDR2 FYNNEI. CDR3 amino acids: CASSAGPNQPQHF. CDR3 bases: TGTGCCAGCAGTGCAGGGCCAAATCAGCCCCAGCATTTT.

The gene calls are TRBV10-3 and TRBJ2-3, with D perhaps TRBD2 (5 bases). V was clipped by 6 bases and J by 4 bases, with 8 bases between them. Germline CDR1 is ENHRY and CDR2 is SYGVKD. The CDR3 is 12 residues long. Here the CDR3 reads CAIRAGPDTQYF. CDR3 DNA: TGTGCCATCAGGGCGGGCCCAGATACGCAGTATTTT.

This chain links TRBV6-6 with TRBJ1-6, with D maybe TRBD1 (5 bases). The germline V and J ends were trimmed by 2 bases and 7 bases, with 12 bases remaining between them. The CDR3 has 15 residues. Germline V gene data show CDR1 as MNHNY and CDR2 as SVGAGI (reference sequence). This CDR3 reads CASSYLLGDNSPLHF. The CDR3 DNA reads TGTGCCAGCAGTTACCTTCTTGGGGACAATTCACCCCTCCACTTT.

This sequence joins TRBV6-4 and TRBJ2-1, with TRBD2 matching over 16 bases. Looked up from germline, CDR1 is MRHNA and CDR2 is SNTAGT. CDR3 length: 16 residues. V shed 0 bases and J 7 bases; nucleotides not matched to a gene: 0. CDR3 in amino acids: CASSDSGLAGGNEQFF. DNA for the CDR3: TGTGCCAGCAGTGACTCGGGACTAGCGGGGGGGAATGAGCAGTTCTTC.

The chain links TRBV6-2 or TRBV6-3 to TRBJ1-5; D gene uncertain. Germline V gene sequence: CDR1 MNHEY, CDR2 SVGEGT. V was clipped by 2 bases and J by 4 bases, with 3 bases between them. The CDR3 loop spans 12 amino acids. The CDR3 DNA follows: TGTGCCAGCAGTTACAAGAATCAGCCCCAGCATTTT. Translated: CASSYKNQPQHF.

The chain uses TRBV4-2 and TRBJ2-7; TRBD1 matches 8 bases. Per germline, CDR1 LGHNA and CDR2 YNFKEQ. CDR3 length equals 17 residues. Trimming at V came to 1 base and at J to 1 base, leaving 9 bases not matched to a gene. CDR3 in amino acids: CASSQVRDRSFSYEQYF. In DNA form, the CDR3 reads TGTGCCAGCAGCCAAGTAAGGGACAGGTCATTTTCCTACGAGCAGTACTTC.

The genes are TRBV18 and TRBJ2-7, with 7 positions matching TRBD1. Unmatched junction bases numbered 3, after V lost 1 base and J lost 0 bases. There are 15 residues in the CDR3. Germline assignment: CDR1 KGHSH and CDR2 LQKENI. The CDR3 coding sequence is TGTGCCAGCTCACCACAGGGGGCTAGCTCCTACGAGCAGTACTTC. Its protein is CASSPQGASSYEQYF.

The CDR3 DNA follows: TGCGCCAGCAGCCAAGCGGTTTCCCATGAGCAGTTCTTC. The encoded protein is CASSQAVSHEQFF. The chain joins TRBV4-1 to TRBJ2-1; no reliable D call. There are 13 residues in the CDR3. Germline CDR1 and CDR2: MGHRA and YSYEKL. V lost 1 base, J lost 8 bases, and 9 bases lay in between.

The rearrangement links TRBV2 to TRBJ1-1, with D perhaps TRBD1 (6 bases). Trimming took 6 bases from V and 6 from J, leaving 14 bases between them. The CDR3 has 13 residues. The germline gives CDR1 SNHLY, CDR2 FYNNEI. Here the CDR3 DNA reads TGTGCCAGCAGAGAGACCGGGACATCTGAAGCTTTCTTT. It translates to CASRETGTSEAFF.

The chain recombines TRBV18 with TRBJ2-3; 11 bases are a match to TRBD2. The CDR3 covers 17 residues. Germline-derived CDR1 and CDR2 are KGHSH and LQKENI. V lost 5 bases to trimming and J lost 0 bases; unmatched junction nucleotides: 7. CDR3 bases: TGTGCCAGCTCAGCCACAACTAGCGGGGGTAGCACAGATACGCAGTATTTT. Its protein product is CASSATTSGGSTDTQYF.

V usage is TRBV4-1 and J usage is TRBJ2-1, with D tentatively TRBD1 (6 bases). Trimming pared 4 bases from V and 9 bases from J, leaving 13 bases between. The germline gives CDR1 MGHRA, CDR2 YSYEKL. CDR3 size: 13 residues. The CDR3 DNA sequence: TGCGCCAGCAGCCTCGGACAGCTCGTTGAGCAGTTCTTC. Residues: CASSLGQLVEQFF.

V is TRBV7-9 and J is TRBJ2-2, with D hard to call. Germline-derived CDR1 and CDR2 are SEHNR and FQNEAQ (reference sequence). This CDR3 contains 13 residues. V was clipped by 3 bases and J by 5 bases, with 7 bases between them. The CDR3 bases are TGTGCCAGCAGCTTGACCGGGACCGGGGAGCTGTTTTTT. It is translated as CASSLTGTGELFF.

The V call is TRBV7-9, the J call TRBJ2-7; 8 bases match TRBD1. V was pared by 5 bases and J by 2 bases, with 17 bases of the junction left unmatched. CDR1 is SEHNR, CDR2 FQNEAQ, per germline (reference sequence). CDR3 length: 18 amino acids. CDR3 loop: CASSQKFTGTGPTYEQYF. As DNA, the CDR3 is TGTGCCAGCAGCCAGAAATTTACCGGGACAGGACCCACCTACGAGCAGTACTTC.

This clone was seen once. The genes are TRBV18 and TRBJ2-5, with D possibly matching TRBD1 (5 bases). Between the trimmed V and J ends, which lost 6 bases and 1 base, there was a span of 6 bases. The CDR3 consists of 12 residues. Germline lookup yields CDR1 KGHSH and CDR2 LQKENI. The CDR3, as DNA: TGTGCCAGCTCGACAGTCCAAGAGACCCAGTACTTC. Amino acids: CASSTVQETQYF.

The chain has TRBV4-3 and TRBJ2-1; the D gene could be TRBD1 or TRBD2 (5 bases each). Germline CDR1 LGHNA, CDR2 YSLEER. V dropped 0 bases and J dropped 4 bases, with 13 bases sitting between them. The CDR3 covers 16 residues. The CDR3 nucleotides are TGCGCCAGCAGCCAAGATGGGGGTTCTGTATACAATGAGCAGTTCTTC. As protein: CASSQDGGSVYNEQFF.

V and J are TRBV6-5 and TRBJ2-7; possible D gene TRBD1, 6 bases. This CDR3 has 15 amino acids. CDR1 MNHEY and CDR2 SVGAGI come from the germline V gene. Trimming pared 2 bases from V and 0 bases from J, leaving 11 bases between. In DNA, the CDR3 is TGTGCCAGCAGTTACGGGGACACGTTCTCCTACGAGCAGTACTTC. Residues: CASSYGDTFSYEQYF.

The chain uses TRBV6-6 and TRBJ1-2; 9 bases align to TRBD1. The germline V gene encodes CDR1 MNHNY and CDR2 SVGAGI (reference sequence). Germline trimming cut 4 bases from V and 8 bases from J; bases unmatched to any gene: 11. This CDR3 comprises 15 residues. CDR3 residues: CASSSRQGVPRGYTF. The CDR3 DNA follows: TGTGCCAGCAGTTCAAGACAGGGGGTGCCGCGGGGCTACACCTTC.

Ten or more counts support this clone. This chain joins TRBV4-2 and TRBJ2-1; 8 bases fit TRBD2. CDR1 and CDR2 from the germline V gene are LGHNA and YNFKEQ. The CDR3 loop spans 13 amino acids. Unmatched junction bases numbered 5, after V lost 6 bases and J lost 7 bases. This CDR3 is CASRGPGGNEQFF. The CDR3 DNA follows: TGTGCCAGCAGAGGGCCGGGGGGGAATGAGCAGTTCTTC.

This chain uses TRBV19 with TRBJ1-1; TRBD1 is a possible D gene (5 bases). The germline V gene encodes CDR1 LNHDA and CDR2 SQIVND (reference sequence). The ends were cut back, 5 bases at V and 4 bases at J, with 14 bases in the middle. CDR3 length: 14 amino acids. The CDR3 coding sequence is TGTGCCAGTAGTGTCGACAGTTATGGCACTGAAGCTTTCTTT. Amino acids: CASSVDSYGTEAFF.

This chain uses TRBV6-6 with TRBJ1-5, with a weak D call TRBD1 (6 bases). This CDR3 spans 14 amino acids. CDR1 is MNHNY and CDR2 is SVGAGI in the germline V gene (reference sequence). The ends were cut back, 8 bases at V and 7 bases at J, with 18 bases in the middle. The CDR3 loop is CASRNTGTLQPQHF. The DNA for the CDR3 is TGTGCCAGCCGTAATACAGGGACATTGCAGCCCCAGCATTTT.

The V gene is TRBV12-3 or TRBV12-4, the J gene TRBJ1-4; tentatively, D is TRBD1 (5 bases). V lost 8 bases and J lost 8, with 15 bases in between. This CDR3 region has 13 residues. The CDR3 DNA is TGTGCCAGCGGGACGCATCGTGGCGAAAAACTGTTTTTT. Protein product: CASGTHRGEKLFF.

The genes are TRBV18 and TRBJ1-1, with no clear D. Germline V CDR1 and CDR2: KGHSH, LQKENI. The CDR3 consists of 12 residues. The germline V and J ends were trimmed by 5 bases and 3 bases, with 7 bases remaining between them. The CDR3 protein is CASSFQDTEAFF. CDR3 nucleotide sequence: TGTGCCAGCTCATTCCAAGACACTGAAGCTTTCTTT.

The chain employs TRBV18 and TRBJ2-7; 7 nucleotides line up with TRBD2. This CDR3 is 14 amino acids long. J was trimmed by 2 bases and V by 2 bases; bases with no gene match: 3. CDR1 is KGHSH, CDR2 LQKENI, per germline. The CDR3 DNA sequence: TGTGCCAGCTCACCAGCGGGGGTCGCCTACGAGCAGTACTTC. It specifies CASSPAGVAYEQYF.